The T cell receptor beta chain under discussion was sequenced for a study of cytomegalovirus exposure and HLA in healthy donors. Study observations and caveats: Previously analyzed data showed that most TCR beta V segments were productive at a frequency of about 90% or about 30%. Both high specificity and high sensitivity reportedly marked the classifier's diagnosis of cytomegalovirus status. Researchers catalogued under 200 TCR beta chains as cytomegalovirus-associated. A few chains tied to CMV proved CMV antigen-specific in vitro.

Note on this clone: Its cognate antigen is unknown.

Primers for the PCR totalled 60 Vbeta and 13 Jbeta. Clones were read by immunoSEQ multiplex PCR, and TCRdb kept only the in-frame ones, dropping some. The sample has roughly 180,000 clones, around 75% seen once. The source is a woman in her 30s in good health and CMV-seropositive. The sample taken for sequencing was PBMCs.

The CDR3 DNA reads TGTGCCATCTTAGACACCAAGAACACCGGGGAGCTGTTTTTT. Amino acid sequence: CAILDTKNTGELFF. This chain connects TRBV10-3 to TRBJ2-2; D is undetermined. V lost 8 bases, J lost 1 base, and 11 bases lay in between. Germline V CDR1 and CDR2: ENHRY, SYGVKD. This CDR3 has 14 residues.